The rows below give T cell receptor beta chains drawn from one sample of a study of blood T cell repertoires in COVID-19. Measured with immunoSEQ multiplex PCR; TCRdb has only the in-frame clones, and not every one. The sample holds about 13,000 clones, approximately 91% seen once. Sample: peripheral blood. The source is a human donor in a cohort sampled during active COVID-19. Each CDR3 is given with its conserved first and last residue. D genes are given only for firm matches. Size tells how often a clone was seen (once, few, many) or the class of an expanded clone, and some rows leave it out.

cdr3_aa cdr3_nt d_call cdr3_length v_call clone_size j_call
CASSTLTDTQYF TGTGCCAGCAGTACATTGACAGATACGCAGTATTTT - 12 TRBV27 - TRBJ2-3
CATSRPGGADGYTF TGTGCCACCAGCAGACCCGGTGGGGCAGACGGCTACACCTTC - 14 TRBV15 - TRBJ1-2
CASSSGAGGTEAFF TGTGCCAGCAGCTCAGGTGCTGGAGGGACTGAAGCTTTCTTT - 14 TRBV7-9 - TRBJ1-1
CASSKSYRENYGYTF TGTGCCAGCTCAAAATCCTACCGGGAAAACTATGGCTACACCTTC - 15 TRBV18 - TRBJ1-2
CASSYSTHRGQGTEAFF TGTGCCAGCAGTTACTCAACTCACAGGGGGCAGGGCACTGAAGCTTTCTTT TRBD1 17 TRBV6-2/TRBV6-3 - TRBJ1-1
CASSKGSGSYEQYF TGTGCCAGTAGCAAGGGTAGCGGATCCTACGAGCAGTACTTC - 14 TRBV19 - TRBJ2-7
CASSLLGLATF TGTGCCAGCAGTTTATTGGGCCTAGCCACCTTC - 11 TRBV12-3/TRBV12-4 few TRBJ1-2
CASRAAMNTEAFF TGTGCCAGCAGGGCGGCGATGAACACTGAAGCTTTCTTT - 13 TRBV6-5 - TRBJ1-1
CASSQDLAGGSYEQYF TGCGCCAGCAGCCAGGACCTAGCGGGGGGGTCCTACGAGCAGTACTTC TRBD2 16 TRBV4-3 - TRBJ2-7
CASSQHGLDSYNEQFF TGTGCCAGCAGCCAACATGGGCTCGACTCCTACAATGAGCAGTTCTTC - 16 TRBV11-2 - TRBJ2-1
CASSSGGYEQYF TGTGCCAGCTCTTCAGGGGGCTACGAGCAGTACTTC TRBD1 12 TRBV19 once TRBJ2-7
CASSTSSPGAYNEQFF TGCGCCAGCAGCACCTCCTCCCCGGGGGCCTACAATGAGCAGTTCTTC - 16 TRBV5-1 - TRBJ2-1
CASSPLAYGTDTQYF TGCGCCAGCAGTCCCCTGGCGTACGGGACAGATACGCAGTATTTT - 15 TRBV23-1 - TRBJ2-3
CASSQDRGSEQYF TGTGCCAGCAGCCAAGATCGAGGTTCCGAGCAGTACTTC - 13 TRBV3-1/TRBV3-2 once TRBJ2-7
CASSSGDIGGDEQYF TGTGCCAGTAGTTCCGGGGACATCGGAGGTGACGAGCAGTACTTC - 15 TRBV19 - TRBJ2-7
CASSLSTGAEQYF TGTGCCAGCAGCCTATCGACAGGGGCCGAGCAGTACTTC TRBD1 13 TRBV7-3 - TRBJ2-7
CASSLTDRGSPLHF TGCGCCAGCAGCTTGACCGACAGGGGTTCACCCCTCCACTTT TRBD1 14 TRBV5-1 - TRBJ1-6
CASGLGTSGEQYF TGTGCTAGTGGTTTGGGGACTAGCGGGGAGCAGTACTTC TRBD2 13 TRBV12-5 - TRBJ2-7
CASTIQGLYNEQFF TGTGCCAGTACGATACAGGGGTTATACAATGAGCAGTTCTTC TRBD1 14 TRBV19 - TRBJ2-1
CASSSRQGAMNTEAFF TGTGCCAGCAGTTCGAGACAGGGGGCCATGAACACTGAAGCTTTCTTT TRBD1 16 TRBV6-5 few TRBJ1-1
CASSLVQNQETQYF TGTGCCAGCAGCTTAGTACAGAACCAAGAGACCCAGTACTTC - 14 TRBV7-8 - TRBJ2-5
CASSYSGATVVLFF TGTGCCAGCAGTTACTCGGGGGCGACCGTGGTGCTGTTTTTT - 14 TRBV6-2/TRBV6-3 - TRBJ2-2
CASSHALAGGHSSYEQYF TGCGCCAGCAGCCACGCTCTAGCGGGGGGACACAGCTCCTACGAGCAGTACTTC TRBD2 18 TRBV4-3 once TRBJ2-7
CASKQQGLKTQYF TGTGCCAGCAAGCAACAGGGGTTGAAGACCCAGTACTTC TRBD1 13 TRBV6-5 - TRBJ2-5
CATSRAQGSSYEQYF TGTGCCACCAGCAGAGCACAGGGTAGCTCCTACGAGCAGTACTTC - 15 TRBV15 once TRBJ2-7
CASKGTDLDEQYF TGTGCCAGCAAGGGGACAGATTTGGACGAGCAGTACTTC TRBD1 13 TRBV7-6 once TRBJ2-7
CASSLSIPGQVSEQYF TGTGCCAGCAGTTTATCGATTCCGGGACAGGTCTCCGAGCAGTACTTC TRBD1 16 TRBV27 - TRBJ2-7
CASSFADGYTF TGCGCCAGCAGCTTTGCAGATGGCTACACCTTC - 11 TRBV5-1 - TRBJ1-2
CASILDSLNTEAFF TGTGCCAGCATCCTGGACAGTTTGAACACTGAAGCTTTCTTT - 14 TRBV27 - TRBJ1-1
CASSPVGASYEQYF TGCGCCAGCAGCCCGGTGGGGGCCTCCTACGAGCAGTACTTC - 14 TRBV5-1 - TRBJ2-7
CASSQPIGLNTEAFF TGCGCCAGCAGCCAACCAATTGGGCTGAACACTGAAGCTTTCTTT - 15 TRBV4-1 - TRBJ1-1
CASSPRGSGGSEQYF TGTGCCAGTAGTCCCCGGGGGAGCGGGGGGTCCGAGCAGTACTTC TRBD2 15 TRBV19 few TRBJ2-7
CASSPPLAGSTQYF TGCGCCAGCAGTCCCCCGCTAGCGGGGTCTACGCAGTATTTT TRBD2 14 TRBV5-1 few TRBJ2-3
CASSLNPRETQYF TGTGCCAGCAGCTTAAATCCGCGAGAGACCCAGTACTTC - 13 TRBV7-2 few TRBJ2-5
CASSQEGLDNEQFF TGCGCCAGCAGCCAAGAAGGTCTAGACAATGAGCAGTTCTTC - 14 TRBV4-3 - TRBJ2-1
CASSYSYVSTEAFF TGTGCCAGCAGTTACTCTTATGTGAGCACTGAAGCTTTCTTT - 14 TRBV6-5 - TRBJ1-1
CASSLGLVYGYTF TGCGCCAGCAGCTTGGGGCTGGTCTATGGCTACACCTTC - 13 TRBV5-1 - TRBJ1-2
CASSKKRTIYEQYF TGTGCCAGCAGTAAAAAGCGCACTATCTACGAGCAGTACTTC - 14 TRBV6-5 - TRBJ2-7
CASSLGTGQGASQPQHF TGCGCCAGCAGCTTGGGGACGGGACAGGGGGCGAGTCAGCCCCAGCATTTT TRBD1 17 TRBV5-1 - TRBJ1-5